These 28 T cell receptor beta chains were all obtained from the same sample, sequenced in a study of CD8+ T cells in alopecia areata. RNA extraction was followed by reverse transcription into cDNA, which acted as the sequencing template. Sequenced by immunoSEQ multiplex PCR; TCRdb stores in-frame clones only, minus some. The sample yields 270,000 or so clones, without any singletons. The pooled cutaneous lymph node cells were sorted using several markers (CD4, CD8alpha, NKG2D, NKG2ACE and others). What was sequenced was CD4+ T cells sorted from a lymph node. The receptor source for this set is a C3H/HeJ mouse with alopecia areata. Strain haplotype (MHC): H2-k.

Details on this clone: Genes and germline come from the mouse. The CDR3 bases that were read are TGTGCCAGCAGTCGGACAGGGGAAGAGGAC. As protein: CASSRTGEED. Given in full, the CDR3 is CASSRTGEEDTQYF. The chain joins TRBV19 to TRBJ2-5; TRBD1 matches 9 bases. The read ends 4 residues early relative to the CDR3; the germline J gene fills the gap. This CDR3 has 14 amino acids. Germline V gene sequence: CDR1 FNHDT, CDR2 SITEND (reference sequence).

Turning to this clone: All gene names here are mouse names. The CDR3 spells CASSSTGEEMVGQDTQYF. Incomplete CDR3 DNA: TGTGCCAGCAGTTCGACAGGGGAGGAAATGGTAGGTCAAGAC. The chain recombines TRBV14 with TRBJ2-5; TRBD1 aligns across 8 bases. The CDR3 end is not reached by the read, which stops 4 residues before it; the germline J gene fills it in. After removal of 3 bases from V and 3 bases from J, the junction contained 15 bases not matched to a gene. This CDR3 has 18 residues. CDR1 SGHDT and CDR2 FRDEAV come from the germline V gene.

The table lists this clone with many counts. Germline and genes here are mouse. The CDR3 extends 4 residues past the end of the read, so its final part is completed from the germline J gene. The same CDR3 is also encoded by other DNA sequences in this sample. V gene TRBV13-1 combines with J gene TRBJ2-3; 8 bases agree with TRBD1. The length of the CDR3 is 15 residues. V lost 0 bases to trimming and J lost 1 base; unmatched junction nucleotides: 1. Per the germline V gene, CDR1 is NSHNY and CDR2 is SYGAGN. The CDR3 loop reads CASSDGGQGAETLYF. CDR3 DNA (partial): TGTGCCAGCAGTGATGGGGGACAGGGTGCAGAA.

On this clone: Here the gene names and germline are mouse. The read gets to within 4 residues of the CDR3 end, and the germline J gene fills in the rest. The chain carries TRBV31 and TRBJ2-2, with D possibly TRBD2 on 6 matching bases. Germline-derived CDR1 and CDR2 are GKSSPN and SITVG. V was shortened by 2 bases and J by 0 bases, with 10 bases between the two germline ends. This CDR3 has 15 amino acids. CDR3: CAWSRMGANTGQLYF. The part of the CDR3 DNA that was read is TGTGCCTGGAGTAGAATGGGGGCAAACACCGGG. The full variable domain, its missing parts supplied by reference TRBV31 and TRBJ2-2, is AQTIHQWPVAEIKAVGSPLSLGCTIKGKSSPNLYWYWQATGGTLQQLFYSITVGQVESVVQLNLSASRPKDDQFILSTEKLLLSHSGFYLCAWSRMGANTGQLYFGEGSKLTVL.

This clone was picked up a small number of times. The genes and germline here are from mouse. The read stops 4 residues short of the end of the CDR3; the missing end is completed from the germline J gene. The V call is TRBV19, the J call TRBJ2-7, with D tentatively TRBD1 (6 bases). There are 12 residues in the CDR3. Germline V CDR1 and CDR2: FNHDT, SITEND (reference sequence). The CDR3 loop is CASSWDKYEQYF. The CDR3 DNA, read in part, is TGTGCCAGCAGTTGGGACAAATAT.

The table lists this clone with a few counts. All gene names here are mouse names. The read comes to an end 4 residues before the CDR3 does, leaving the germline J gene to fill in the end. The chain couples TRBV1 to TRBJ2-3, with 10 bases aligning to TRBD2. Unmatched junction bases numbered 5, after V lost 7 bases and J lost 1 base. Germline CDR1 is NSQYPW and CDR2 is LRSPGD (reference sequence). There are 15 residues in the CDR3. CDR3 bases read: TGCACCTGCAATACCGGGACTGGGGGTGCAGAA. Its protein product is CTCNTGTGGAE. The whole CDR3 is CTCNTGTGGAETLYF.

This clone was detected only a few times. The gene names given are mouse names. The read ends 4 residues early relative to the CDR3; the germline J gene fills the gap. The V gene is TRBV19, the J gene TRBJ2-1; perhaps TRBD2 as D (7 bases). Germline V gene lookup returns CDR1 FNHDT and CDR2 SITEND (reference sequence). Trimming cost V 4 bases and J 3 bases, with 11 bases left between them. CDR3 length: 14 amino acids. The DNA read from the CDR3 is TGTGCCAGCAGTGACGGGGGGCCCTATGCT. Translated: CASSDGGPYA. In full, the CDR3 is CASSDGGPYAEQFF.

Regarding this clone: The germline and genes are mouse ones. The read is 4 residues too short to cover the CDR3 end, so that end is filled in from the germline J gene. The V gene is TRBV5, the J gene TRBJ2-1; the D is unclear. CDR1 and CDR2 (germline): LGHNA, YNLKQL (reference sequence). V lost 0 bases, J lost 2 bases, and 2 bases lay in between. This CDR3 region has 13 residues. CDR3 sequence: CASSQDYYAEQFF. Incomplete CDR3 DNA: TGTGCCAGCAGCCAAGACTACTATGCT.

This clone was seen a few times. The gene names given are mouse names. The CDR3: CASRVGQGYEQYF. The covered CDR3 bases are TGTGCCAGCAGGGTGGGACAGGGATAT. The rearrangement joins TRBV13-1 to TRBJ2-7; 9 nucleotides align to TRBD1. The CDR3 end is not reached by the read, which stops 4 residues before it; the germline J gene fills it in. Germline CDR1 NSHNY, CDR2 SYGAGN. This CDR3 is 13 amino acids long.

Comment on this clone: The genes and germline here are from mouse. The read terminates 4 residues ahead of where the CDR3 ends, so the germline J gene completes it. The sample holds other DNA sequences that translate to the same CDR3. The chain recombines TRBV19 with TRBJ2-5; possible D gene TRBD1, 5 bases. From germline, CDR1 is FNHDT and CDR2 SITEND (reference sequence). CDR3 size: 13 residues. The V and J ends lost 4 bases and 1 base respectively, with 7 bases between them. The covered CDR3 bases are TGTGCCAGCAGTCGACAGCACCAAGAC. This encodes CASSRQHQD. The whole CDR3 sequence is CASSRQHQDTQYF.

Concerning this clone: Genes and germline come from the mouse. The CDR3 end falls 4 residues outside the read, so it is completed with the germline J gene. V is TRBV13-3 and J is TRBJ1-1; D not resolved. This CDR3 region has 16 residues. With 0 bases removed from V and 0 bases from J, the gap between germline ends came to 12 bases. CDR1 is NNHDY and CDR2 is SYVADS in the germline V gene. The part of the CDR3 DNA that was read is TGTGCCAGCAGTGATGCCGGTGCCCCTGCAAACACA. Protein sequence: CASSDAGAPANT. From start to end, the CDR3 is CASSDAGAPANTEVFF.

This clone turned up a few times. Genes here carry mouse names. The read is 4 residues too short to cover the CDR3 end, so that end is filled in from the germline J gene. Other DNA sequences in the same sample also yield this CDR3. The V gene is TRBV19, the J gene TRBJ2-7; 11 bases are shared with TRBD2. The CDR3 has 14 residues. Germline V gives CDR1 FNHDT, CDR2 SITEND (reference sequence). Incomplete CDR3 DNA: TGTGCCAGCAGTCTCGGACTGGGGGGTTAT. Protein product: CASSLGLGGY. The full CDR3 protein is CASSLGLGGYEQYF.

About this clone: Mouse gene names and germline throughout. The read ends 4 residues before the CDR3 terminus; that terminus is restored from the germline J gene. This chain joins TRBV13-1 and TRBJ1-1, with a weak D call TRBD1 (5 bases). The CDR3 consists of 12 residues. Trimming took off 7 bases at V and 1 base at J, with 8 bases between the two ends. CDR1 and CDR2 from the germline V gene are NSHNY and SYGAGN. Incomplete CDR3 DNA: TGTGCCAGCCGGGACTTAAACACA. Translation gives CASRDLNT. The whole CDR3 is CASRDLNTEVFF.

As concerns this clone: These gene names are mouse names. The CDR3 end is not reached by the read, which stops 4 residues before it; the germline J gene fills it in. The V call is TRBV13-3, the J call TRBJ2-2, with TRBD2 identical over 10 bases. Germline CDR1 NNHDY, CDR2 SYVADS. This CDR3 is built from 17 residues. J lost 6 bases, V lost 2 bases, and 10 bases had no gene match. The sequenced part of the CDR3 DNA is TGTGCCAGCAGTGACCCCCGGGACTGGGGCGCCCCCGGG. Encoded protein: CASSDPRDWGAPG. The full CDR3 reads CASSDPRDWGAPGQLYF. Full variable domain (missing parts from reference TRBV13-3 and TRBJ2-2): EAAVTQSPRSKVAVTGGKVTLSCHQTNNHDYMYWYRQDTGHGLRLIHYSYVADSTEKGDIPDGYKASRPSQENFSLILELASLSQTAVYFCASSDPRDWGAPGQLYFGEGSKLTVL.

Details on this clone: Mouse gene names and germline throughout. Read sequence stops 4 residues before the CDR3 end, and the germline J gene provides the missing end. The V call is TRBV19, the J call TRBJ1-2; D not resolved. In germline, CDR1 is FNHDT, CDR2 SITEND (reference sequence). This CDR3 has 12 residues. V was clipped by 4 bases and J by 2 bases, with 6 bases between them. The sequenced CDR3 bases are TGTGCCAGCAGTCGACATAACTCC. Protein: CASSRHNS. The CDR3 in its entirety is CASSRHNSDYTF.

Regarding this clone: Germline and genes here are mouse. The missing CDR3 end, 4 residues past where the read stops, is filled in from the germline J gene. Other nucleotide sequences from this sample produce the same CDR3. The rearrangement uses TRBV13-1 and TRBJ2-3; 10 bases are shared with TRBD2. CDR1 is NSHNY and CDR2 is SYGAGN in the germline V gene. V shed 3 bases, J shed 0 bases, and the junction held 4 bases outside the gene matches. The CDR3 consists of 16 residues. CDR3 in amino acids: CASSGTGGTSAETLYF. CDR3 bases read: TGTGCCAGCAGTGGGACTGGGGGTACTAGTGCAGAA.

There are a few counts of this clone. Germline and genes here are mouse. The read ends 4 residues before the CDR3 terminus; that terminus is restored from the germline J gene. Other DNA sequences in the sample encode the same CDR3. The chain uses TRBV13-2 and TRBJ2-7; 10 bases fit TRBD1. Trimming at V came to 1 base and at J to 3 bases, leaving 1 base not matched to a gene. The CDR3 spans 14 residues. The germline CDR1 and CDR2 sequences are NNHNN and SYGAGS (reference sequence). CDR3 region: CASGDRTGGYEQYF. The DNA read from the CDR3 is TGTGCCAGCGGTGATCGGACAGGGGGCTAT.

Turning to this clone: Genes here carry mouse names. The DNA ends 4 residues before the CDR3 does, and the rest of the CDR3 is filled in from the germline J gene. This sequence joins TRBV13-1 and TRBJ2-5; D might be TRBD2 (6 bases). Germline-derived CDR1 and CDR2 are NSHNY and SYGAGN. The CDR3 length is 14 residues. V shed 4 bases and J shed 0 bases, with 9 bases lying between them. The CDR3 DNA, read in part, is TGTGCCAGCAGTTCACTGGGTAACCAAGAC. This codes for CASSSLGNQD. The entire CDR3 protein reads CASSSLGNQDTQYF.

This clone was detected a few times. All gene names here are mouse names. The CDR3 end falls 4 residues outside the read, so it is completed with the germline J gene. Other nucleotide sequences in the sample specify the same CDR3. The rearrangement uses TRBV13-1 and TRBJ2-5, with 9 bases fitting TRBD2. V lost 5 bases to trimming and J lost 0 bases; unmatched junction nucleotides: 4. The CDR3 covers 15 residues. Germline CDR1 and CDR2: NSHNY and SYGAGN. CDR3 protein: CASSEGLGNQDTQYF. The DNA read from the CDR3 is TGTGCCAGCAGCGAGGGACTGGGAAACCAAGAC.

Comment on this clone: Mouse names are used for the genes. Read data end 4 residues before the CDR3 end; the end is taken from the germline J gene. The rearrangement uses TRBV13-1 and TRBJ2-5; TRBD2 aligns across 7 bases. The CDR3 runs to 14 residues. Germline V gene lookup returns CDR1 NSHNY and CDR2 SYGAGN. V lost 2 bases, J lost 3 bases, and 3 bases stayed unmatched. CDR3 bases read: TGTGCCAGCAGTGAGACTGGGTTTCAAGAC. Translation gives CASSETGFQD. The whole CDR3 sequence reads CASSETGFQDTQYF.

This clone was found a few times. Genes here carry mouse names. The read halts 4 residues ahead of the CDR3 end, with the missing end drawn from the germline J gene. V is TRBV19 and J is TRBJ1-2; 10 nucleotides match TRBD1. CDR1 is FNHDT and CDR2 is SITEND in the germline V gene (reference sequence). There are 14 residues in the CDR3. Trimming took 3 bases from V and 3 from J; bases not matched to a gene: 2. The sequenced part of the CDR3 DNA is TGTGCCAGCAGTAGGGGACAGGGGTACTCC. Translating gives CASSRGQGYS. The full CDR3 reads CASSRGQGYSDYTF.

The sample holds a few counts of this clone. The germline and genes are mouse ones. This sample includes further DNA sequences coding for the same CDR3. The sequenced part of the CDR3 DNA is TGTGCCAGCAGTGATGCAGGACTGGGGGGTGCT. Its protein product is CASSDAGLGGA. The whole CDR3 is CASSDAGLGGAEQFF. The chain couples TRBV13-1 to TRBJ2-1; 11 bases line up with TRBD2. The CDR3 extends 4 residues past the end of the read, so its final part is completed from the germline J gene. Trimming cost V 0 bases and J 6 bases; bases outside gene matches: 2. The CDR3 is made up of 15 amino acids. CDR1 is NSHNY, CDR2 SYGAGN, per germline.

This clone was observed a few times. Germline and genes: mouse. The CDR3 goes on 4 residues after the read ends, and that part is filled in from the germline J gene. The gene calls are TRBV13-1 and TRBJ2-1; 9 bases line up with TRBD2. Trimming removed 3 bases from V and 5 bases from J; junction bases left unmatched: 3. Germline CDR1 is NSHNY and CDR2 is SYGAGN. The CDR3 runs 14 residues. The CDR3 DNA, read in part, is TGTGCCAGCAGTGTTGGGGGGGCGGATGCT. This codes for CASSVGGADA. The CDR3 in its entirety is CASSVGGADAEQFF.

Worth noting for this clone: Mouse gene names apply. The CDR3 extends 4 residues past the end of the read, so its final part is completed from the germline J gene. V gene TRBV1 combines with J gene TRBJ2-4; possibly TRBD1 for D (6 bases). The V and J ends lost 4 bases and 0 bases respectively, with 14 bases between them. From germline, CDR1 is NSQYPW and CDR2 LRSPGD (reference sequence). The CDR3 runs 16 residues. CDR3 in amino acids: CTCSDQGRTSQNTLYF. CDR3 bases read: TGCACCTGCAGTGATCAGGGGAGAACTAGTCAAAAC.

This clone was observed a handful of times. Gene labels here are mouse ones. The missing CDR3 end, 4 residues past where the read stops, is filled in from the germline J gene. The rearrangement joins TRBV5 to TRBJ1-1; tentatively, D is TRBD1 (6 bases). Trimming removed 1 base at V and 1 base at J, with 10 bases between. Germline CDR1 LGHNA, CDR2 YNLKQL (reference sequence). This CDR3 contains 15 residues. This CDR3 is CASSQVMDRNTEVFF. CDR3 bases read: TGTGCCAGCAGCCAAGTCATGGACAGAAACACA.

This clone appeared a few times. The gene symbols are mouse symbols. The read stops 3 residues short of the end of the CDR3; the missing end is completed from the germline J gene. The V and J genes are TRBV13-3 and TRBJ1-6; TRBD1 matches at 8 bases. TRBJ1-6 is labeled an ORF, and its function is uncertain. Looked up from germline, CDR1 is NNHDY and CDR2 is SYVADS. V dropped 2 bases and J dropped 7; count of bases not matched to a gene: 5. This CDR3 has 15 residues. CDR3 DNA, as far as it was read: TGTGCCAGCAGTGACAGACAGGGGCGGAATTCGCCC. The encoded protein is CASSDRQGRNSP. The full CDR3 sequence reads CASSDRQGRNSPLYF.

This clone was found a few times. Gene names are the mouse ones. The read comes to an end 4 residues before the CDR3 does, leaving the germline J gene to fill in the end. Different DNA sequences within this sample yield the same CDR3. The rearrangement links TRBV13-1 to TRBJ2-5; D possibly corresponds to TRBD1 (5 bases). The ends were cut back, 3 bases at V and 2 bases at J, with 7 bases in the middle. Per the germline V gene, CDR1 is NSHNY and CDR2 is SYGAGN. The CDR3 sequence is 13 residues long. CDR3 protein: CASSGTSQDTQYF. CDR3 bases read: TGTGCCAGCAGTGGGACATCCCAAGAC.

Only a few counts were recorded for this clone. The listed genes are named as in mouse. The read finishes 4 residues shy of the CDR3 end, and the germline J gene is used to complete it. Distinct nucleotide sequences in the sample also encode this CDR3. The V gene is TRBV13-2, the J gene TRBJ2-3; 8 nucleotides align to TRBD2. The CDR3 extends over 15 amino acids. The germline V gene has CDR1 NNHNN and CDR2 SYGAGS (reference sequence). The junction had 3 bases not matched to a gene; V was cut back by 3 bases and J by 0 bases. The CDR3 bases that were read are TGTGCCAGCGGTGGACTGGGGACTAGTGCAGAA. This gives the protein CASGGLGTSAE. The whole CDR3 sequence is CASGGLGTSAETLYF.